One sample yielded the 9 T cell receptor beta chains listed below, sequenced in a study of CD8 T cells in ankylosing spondylitis. One entry per CDR3 protein, called by TCRdb with MiXCR from the 5' RACE reads. The profile shows around 250,000 distinct CDR3 sequences, 9.5% to 12% of them singletons. Sequenced sample: blood, either unsorted or a sorted T cell fraction (not recorded which). These receptors were taken from a male donor with ankylosing spondylitis or in good health (not recorded which).

This clonotype showed up just a few times. A read error may be the cause here, since a much bigger clone is one base away. V and J are TRBV5-5 and TRBJ2-1; no firm D call. Trimming removed 4 bases from V and 9 bases from J, with 8 bases in between. CDR3 length: 11 residues. Looked up from germline, CDR1 is SGHKS and CDR2 is YYEKEE (reference sequence). CDR3 amino acids: CASSVNTEQFF. The CDR3, as DNA: TGTGCCAGCAGCGTTAACACTGAGCAGTTCTTC.

The chain employs TRBV11-1 and TRBJ2-7; 7 nucleotides match TRBD1. This CDR3 is built from 16 residues. Trimming took 5 bases from V and 0 from J; bases not matched to a gene: 10. The germline CDR1 and CDR2 sequences are SGHAT and FQDESV (reference sequence). The CDR3 reads CASSPGQVFSSYEQYF. The CDR3, as DNA: TGTGCCAGCAGCCCAGGACAGGTTTTCAGCTCCTACGAGCAGTACTTC. Variable domain in full (rest from reference TRBV11-1 and TRBJ2-7): EAEVAQSPRYKITEKSQAVAFWCDPISGHATLYWYRQILGQGPELLVQFQDESVVDDSQLPKDRFSAERLKGVDSTLKIQPAELGDSAMYLCASSPGQVFSSYEQYFGPGTRLTVT.

This clonotype was counted many times. This rearrangement joins TRBV20-1 to TRBJ2-1; TRBD1 agrees at 8 bases. Germline V gene sequence: CDR1 DFQATT, CDR2 SNEGSKA (reference sequence). Trimming at V came to 3 bases and at J to 8 bases, leaving 9 bases not matched to a gene. The CDR3 length is 14 residues. The CDR3 bases are TGCAGTGCTAGCCCAGGGGGCAGTGCGGATGAGCAGTTCTTC. The encoded protein is CSASPGGSADEQFF.

This clonotype was counted a few times. The CDR3 coding sequence is TGCAGTGCTCATACAGGGACCGACACCTACAATGAGCAGTTCTTC. The encoded protein is CSAHTGTDTYNEQFF. This sequence joins TRBV20-1 and TRBJ2-1; D may be TRBD1 (6 bases). Germline CDR1 and CDR2: DFQATT and SNEGSKA (reference sequence). Trimming shortened V by 5 bases and J by 2 bases, and 16 bases separated the two germline ends. The CDR3 loop spans 15 amino acids.

The V gene is TRBV11-2, the J gene TRBJ2-4; D is ambiguous. CDR1 is SGHAT, CDR2 FQNNGV, per germline. Trimming took off 3 bases at V and 3 bases at J, with 6 bases between the two ends. The CDR3 runs 13 residues. The CDR3 DNA is TGTGCCAGCAGCTTCCAAGACAAAAACATTCAGTACTTC. As protein: CASSFQDKNIQYF. Combining the CDR3 with reference TRBV11-2 and TRBJ2-4 gives the whole variable domain EAGVAQSPRYKIIEKRQSVAFWCNPISGHATLYWYQQILGQGPKLLIQFQNNGVVDDSQLPKDRFSAERLKGVDSTLKIQPAKLEDSAVYLCASSFQDKNIQYFGAGTRLSVL.

This clonotype was counted a few times. The J gene is TRBJ2-5, the V gene TRBV28, with D perhaps being TRBD1 or TRBD2 (5 bases each). Between the trimmed V and J ends, which lost 6 bases and 4 bases, there was a span of 15 bases. This CDR3 spans 14 amino acids. CDR1 MDHEN and CDR2 SYDVKM come from the germline V gene. CDR3 sequence (DNA): TGTGCCAGCAGCACTAAGAGGGGACGAGAGACCCAGTACTTC. Protein: CASSTKRGRETQYF.

This sequence joins TRBV2 and TRBJ2-5; TRBD2 is a possible D gene (5 bases). The CDR3 length is 11 residues. V was pared by 6 bases and J by 7 bases, with 9 bases between. Germline V gene data show CDR1 as SNHLY and CDR2 as FYNNEI. CDR3 sequence (DNA): TGTGCCAGCAGATCACTAGGGACCCAGTACTTC. It translates to CASRSLGTQYF.

Ten or more counts support this clonotype. The chain employs TRBV14 and TRBJ2-1; 8 positions match TRBD2. The V segment lost 6 bases and the J segment 5 bases; nucleotides outside the gene matches: 9. CDR3 length equals 15 residues. From germline, CDR1 is SGHDN and CDR2 FVKESK. CDR3 DNA sequence: TGTGCCAGCAGTCCACTAGCGGATCTAGACAATGAGCAGTTCTTC. As protein: CASSPLADLDNEQFF. Filled out from reference TRBV14 and TRBJ2-1, the complete variable domain reads EAGVTQFPSHSVIEKGQTVTLRCDPISGHDNLYWYRRVMGKEIKFLLHFVKESKQDESGMPNNRFLAERTGGTYSTLKVQPAELEDSGVYFCASSPLADLDNEQFFGPGTRLTVL.

This clonotype has only a few counts. The rearrangement joins TRBV20-1 to TRBJ2-2; D perhaps matches TRBD2 (6 bases). The length of the CDR3 is 14 residues. Germline CDR1 is DFQATT and CDR2 is SNEGSKA (reference sequence). Deletions cut 1 base from V and 6 bases from J, with 12 bases between. This CDR3 reads CSARATSIAGELFF. CDR3 sequence (DNA): TGCAGTGCTAGAGCCACTAGCATTGCCGGGGAGCTGTTTTTT.